What follows are 10 T cell receptor beta chains derived from one specimen sequenced in a study of T cell responses to AZD1222 COVID-19 vaccine. Assay: immunoSEQ multiplex PCR; the TCRdb copy retains only in-frame clones and omits some. Among roughly 130,000 clones listed, approximately 86% were seen once. The sample consisted of peripheral blood, taken on day 0 of AZD1222 vaccination. Receptors originate from an adult in good health.

The chain carries TRBV7-3 and TRBJ2-7, with 8 bases identical to TRBD2. Trimming took 2 bases from V and 2 from J; bases not matched to a gene: 8. The CDR3 runs to 16 residues. Looked up from germline, CDR1 is SGHTA and CDR2 is FQGTGA. The CDR3 loop reads CASSLRRGDGPYEQYF. CDR3 bases: TGTGCCAGCAGCTTACGGCGGGGGGACGGTCCCTACGAGCAGTACTTC. The variable domain in full, with the rest retrieved from reference TRBV7-3 and TRBJ2-7, is GAGVSQTPSNKVTEKGKYVELRCDPISGHTALYWYRQSLGQGPEFLIYFQGTGAADDSGLPNDRFFAVRPEGSVSTLKIQRTERGDSAVYLCASSLRRGDGPYEQYFGPGTRLTVT.

The gene calls are TRBV5-8 and TRBJ2-7, with TRBD1 matching 7 bases. Germline V lookup: CDR1 SGHTS, CDR2 YDEGEE. V lost 0 bases to trimming and J lost 2 bases; unmatched junction nucleotides: 8. This CDR3 is built from 16 residues. The CDR3, as DNA: TGTGCCAGCAGCTTGGCGGGGACAGTGGGACCCTACGAGCAGTACTTC. It specifies CASSLAGTVGPYEQYF.

The chain carries TRBV10-3 and TRBJ2-7; the D is unclear. Per germline, CDR1 ENHRY and CDR2 SYGVKD. CDR3 length: 14 residues. V was shortened by 2 bases and J by 0 bases, with 8 bases between the two germline ends. The CDR3 reads CAISEGRSSYEQYF. The CDR3 bases are TGTGCCATCAGTGAGGGGCGAAGCTCCTACGAGCAGTACTTC.

J is TRBJ1-1 and V is TRBV18; D uncertain. This CDR3 is built from 13 residues. Trimming took off 10 bases at V and 0 bases at J, with 12 bases between the two ends. CDR1 KGHSH and CDR2 LQKENI come from the germline V gene. CDR3 residues: CATSLGVNTEAFF. CDR3 nucleotide sequence: TGTGCCACCTCCCTCGGAGTGAACACTGAAGCTTTCTTT.

This rearrangement joins TRBV3-1 (or the pseudogene TRBV3-2) to TRBJ2-7; 7 nucleotides align to TRBD1. Germline values: CDR1 LGHDT, CDR2 YNNKEL (reference sequence). This CDR3 spans 16 amino acids. J gave up 2 bases and V 4 bases, and 11 bases lay outside the gene matches. CDR3 nucleotide sequence: TGTGCCAGCAGCCCACAGTCCGGGACAGCGCCCTACGAGCAGTACTTC. Amino acids: CASSPQSGTAPYEQYF.

Of note for this clone: One end of the junction fails to match germline, which may point to a read error. The chain combines TRBV3-1 (or the pseudogene TRBV3-2) with TRBJ1-1; a possible D gene is TRBD1 (5 bases). CDR3 length equals 10 residues. CDR1 and CDR2 from the germline V gene are LGHDT and YNNKEL (reference sequence). The CDR3 protein is CASSHGTRRF. CDR3 nucleotide sequence: TGTGCCAGCAGCCACGGGACCCGGCGCTTT.

This clone was seen only once. The chain employs TRBV6-1 and TRBJ1-3, with D unclear. The V gene's germline CDR1 is MNHNS and CDR2 SASEGT. CDR3 length: 16 residues. Deletions cut 2 bases from V and 0 bases from J, with 11 bases between. CDR3 sequence reads: CASSETPRTSGNTIYF. Written as DNA, the CDR3 is TGTGCCAGCAGTGAAACCCCACGGACCTCTGGAAACACCATATATTTT.

This rearrangement joins TRBV29-1 to TRBJ1-4; weak D call: TRBD1 (5 bases). CDR1 is SQVTM, CDR2 ANQGSEA, per germline. This CDR3 spans 13 amino acids. V shed 7 bases and J shed 8 bases, with 17 bases lying between them. CDR3 region: CSASRGPEEKLFF. DNA of the CDR3: TGCAGCGCAAGTAGGGGACCGGAAGAAAAACTGTTTTTT. Supplemented by reference TRBV29-1 and TRBJ1-4, the full variable domain reads SAVISQKPSRDICQRGTSLTIQCQVDSQVTMMFWYRQQPGQSLTLIATANQGSEATYESGFVIDKFPISRPNLTFSTLTVSNMSPEDSSIYLCSASRGPEEKLFFGSGTQLSVL.

A single count supports this clone. V is TRBV6-5 and J is TRBJ1-2; a possible D gene is TRBD1 (5 bases). Germline loops: CDR1 MNHEY, CDR2 SVGAGI. Trimming left V 10 bases short and J 6 bases short, with 18 bases between. The CDR3 sequence is 13 residues long. The CDR3 is CATLNGARNGYTF. The DNA of the CDR3 is TGTGCCACCCTGAACGGGGCCAGGAATGGCTACACCTTC.

The rearrangement uses TRBV18 and TRBJ2-1, with 10 bases fitting TRBD2. The CDR3 consists of 15 residues. Germline loops: CDR1 KGHSH, CDR2 LQKENI. With V trimmed by 3 bases and J by 1 base, 0 bases remained unmatched. Here the CDR3 reads CASSPSGGSYNEQFF. The CDR3 DNA reads as TGTGCCAGCTCACCTAGCGGGGGGTCCTACAATGAGCAGTTCTTC. Drawing the rest from reference TRBV18 and TRBJ2-1, the complete variable domain is NAGVMQNPRHLVRRRGQEARLRCSPMKGHSHVYWYRQLPEEGLKFMVYLQKENIIDESGMPKERFSAEFPKEGPSILRIQQVVRGDSAAYFCASSPSGGSYNEQFFGPGTRLTVL.